This T cell receptor beta chain was retrieved from a study of shared clonotypes between healthy human individuals. Per sorted-subset replicate PCR, input was roughly 200 ng DNA, representing about 29,000 T cell genomes. Clones were read by immunoSEQ multiplex PCR, and TCRdb kept only the in-frame ones, dropping some. The table includes over 850,000 clones, around 78% detected once. The study separated CD4+ cells into CD45RA+ naive and CD45RA-negative memory subsets. Trimming took 7 bases from V and 6 from J, leaving 24 bases between them. CDR1 MDHEN and CDR2 SYDVKM come from the germline V gene. The CDR3 is 16 residues long.

The chain carries TRBV28 and TRBJ1-2, with D maybe TRBD1 (5 bases). Sequenced sample: memory CD4+ T cells from PBMCs. Subset defined: CD45RA-negative fraction. This clonotype originated in a man aged 18 to 29 in good health. Some clones in this sample may be carry-over from other donors' samples. The DNA of the CDR3 is TGTGCCAGCACCACCAATCCGGGGGGGTTCTGGGATGGCTACACCTTC. Protein sequence: CASTTNPGGFWDGYTF.